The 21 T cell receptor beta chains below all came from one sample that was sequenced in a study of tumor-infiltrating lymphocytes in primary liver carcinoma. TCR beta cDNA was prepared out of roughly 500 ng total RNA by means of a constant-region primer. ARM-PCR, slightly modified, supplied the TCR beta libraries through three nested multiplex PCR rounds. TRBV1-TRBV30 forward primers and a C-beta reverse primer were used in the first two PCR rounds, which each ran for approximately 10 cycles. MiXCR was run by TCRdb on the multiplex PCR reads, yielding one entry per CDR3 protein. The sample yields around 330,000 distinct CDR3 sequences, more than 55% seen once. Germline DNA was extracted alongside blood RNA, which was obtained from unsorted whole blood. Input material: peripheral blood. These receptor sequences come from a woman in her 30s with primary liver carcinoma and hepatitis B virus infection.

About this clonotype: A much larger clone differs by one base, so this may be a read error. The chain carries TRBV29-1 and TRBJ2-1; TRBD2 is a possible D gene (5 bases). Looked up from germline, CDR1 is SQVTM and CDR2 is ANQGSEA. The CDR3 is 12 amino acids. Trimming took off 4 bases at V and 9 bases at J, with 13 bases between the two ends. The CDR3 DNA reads TGCAGCGTTGGAGGTACTAGGCCTGAGCAGTTCTTC. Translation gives CSVGGTRPEQFF.

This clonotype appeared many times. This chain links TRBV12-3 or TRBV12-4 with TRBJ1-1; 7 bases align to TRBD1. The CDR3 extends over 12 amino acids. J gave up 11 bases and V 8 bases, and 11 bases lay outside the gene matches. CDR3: CASWGGDRGAFF. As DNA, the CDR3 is TGTGCCAGCTGGGGGGGGGACAGAGGGGCTTTCTTT.

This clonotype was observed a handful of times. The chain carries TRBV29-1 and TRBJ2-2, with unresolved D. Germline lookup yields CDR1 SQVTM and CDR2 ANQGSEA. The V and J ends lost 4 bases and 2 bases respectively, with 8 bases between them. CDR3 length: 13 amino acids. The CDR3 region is CSVALPNTGELFF. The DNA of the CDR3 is TGCAGCGTTGCCCTGCCTAACACCGGGGAGCTGTTTTTT.

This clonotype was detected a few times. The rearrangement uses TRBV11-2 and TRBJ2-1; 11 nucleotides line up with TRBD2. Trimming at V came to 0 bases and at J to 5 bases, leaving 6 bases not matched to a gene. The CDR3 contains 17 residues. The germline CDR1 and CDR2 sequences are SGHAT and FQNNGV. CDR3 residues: CASSLDLGLAGHNEQFF. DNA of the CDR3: TGTGCCAGCAGCTTAGACCTAGGACTAGCGGGCCACAATGAGCAGTTCTTC.

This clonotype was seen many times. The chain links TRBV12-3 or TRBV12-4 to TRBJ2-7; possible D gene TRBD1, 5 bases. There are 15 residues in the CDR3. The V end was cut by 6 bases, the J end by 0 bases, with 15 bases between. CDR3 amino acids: CASSLGAGVSYEQYF. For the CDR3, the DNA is TGTGCCAGCAGCCTAGGGGCAGGCGTCTCCTACGAGCAGTACTTC.

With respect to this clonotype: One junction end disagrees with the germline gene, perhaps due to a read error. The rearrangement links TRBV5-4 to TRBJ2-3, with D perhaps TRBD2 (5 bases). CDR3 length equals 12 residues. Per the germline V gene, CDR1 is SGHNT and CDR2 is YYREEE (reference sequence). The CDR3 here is CANSLRADTQYF. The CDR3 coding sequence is TGTGCCAACAGCTTGCGGGCGGATACGCAGTATTTT.

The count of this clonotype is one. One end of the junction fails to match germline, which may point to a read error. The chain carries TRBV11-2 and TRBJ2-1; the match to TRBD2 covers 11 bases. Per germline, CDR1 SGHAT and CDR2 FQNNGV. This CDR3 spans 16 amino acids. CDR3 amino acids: CTSSLAGGSPSNELFF. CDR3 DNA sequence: TGTACCAGCAGCTTAGCGGGGGGGAGCCCCTCCAATGAGCTGTTCTTC.

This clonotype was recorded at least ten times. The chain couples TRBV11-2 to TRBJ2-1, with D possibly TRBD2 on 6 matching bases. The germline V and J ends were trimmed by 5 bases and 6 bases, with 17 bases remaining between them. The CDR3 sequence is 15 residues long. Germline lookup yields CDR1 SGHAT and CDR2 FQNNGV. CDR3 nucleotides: TGTGCCAGCAGCGATTGGCCGGGACTTCTCAATGAGCAGTTCTTC. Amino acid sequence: CASSDWPGLLNEQFF.

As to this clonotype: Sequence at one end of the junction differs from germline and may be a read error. The CDR3, as DNA: TGTGCCTGCAGTCCTACTAACACCGGGGAGCTGTCTTTT. Translating gives CACSPTNTGELSF. This sequence joins TRBV11-2 and TRBJ2-2; D might be TRBD2 (5 bases). Germline V lookup: CDR1 SGHAT, CDR2 FQNNGV. This CDR3 comprises 13 residues.

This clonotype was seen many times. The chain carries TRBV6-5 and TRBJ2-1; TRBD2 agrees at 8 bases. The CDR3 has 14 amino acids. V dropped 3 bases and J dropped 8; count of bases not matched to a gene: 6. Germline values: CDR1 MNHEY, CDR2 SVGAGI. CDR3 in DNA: TGTGCCAGCAGTTATGCGGGAGGCTCGTATGAGCAGTTCTTC. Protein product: CASSYAGGSYEQFF.

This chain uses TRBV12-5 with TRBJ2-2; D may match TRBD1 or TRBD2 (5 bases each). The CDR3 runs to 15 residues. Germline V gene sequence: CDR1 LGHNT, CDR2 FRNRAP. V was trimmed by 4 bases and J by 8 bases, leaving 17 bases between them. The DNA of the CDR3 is TGTGCTAGTGGTTCCTGGGACCTCCTGAGAGGGGAGCTGTTTTTT. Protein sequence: CASGSWDLLRGELFF.

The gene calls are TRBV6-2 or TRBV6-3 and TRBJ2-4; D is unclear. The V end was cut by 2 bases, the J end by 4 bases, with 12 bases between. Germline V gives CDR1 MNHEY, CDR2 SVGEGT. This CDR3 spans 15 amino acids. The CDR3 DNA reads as TGTGCCAGCAGTTACCAGCGAGAGAATAAAAACATTCAGTACTTC. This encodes CASSYQRENKNIQYF.

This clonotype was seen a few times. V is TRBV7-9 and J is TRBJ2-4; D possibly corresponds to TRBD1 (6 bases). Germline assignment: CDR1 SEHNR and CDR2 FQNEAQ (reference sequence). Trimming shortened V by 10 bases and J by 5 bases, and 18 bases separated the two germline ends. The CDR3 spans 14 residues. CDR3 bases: TGTGCCACGGACAAGGACAGATGGGAAAACATTCAGTACTTC. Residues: CATDKDRWENIQYF. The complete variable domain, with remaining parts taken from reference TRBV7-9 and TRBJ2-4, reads DTGVSQNPRHKITKRGQNVTFRCDPISEHNRLYWYRQTLGQGPEFLTYFQNEAQLEKSRLLSDRFSAERPKGSFSTLEIQRTEQGDSAMYLCATDKDRWENIQYFGAGTRLSVL.

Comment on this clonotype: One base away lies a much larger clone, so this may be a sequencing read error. The chain's CDR3 is CANSPIFF. For the CDR3, the DNA is TGTGCCAACAGTCCCATTTTCTTC. The chain is built from TRBV6-2 or TRBV6-3 and TRBJ2-5; D is undetermined. The CDR3 runs to 8 residues. Germline lookup yields CDR1 MNHEY and CDR2 SVGEGT.

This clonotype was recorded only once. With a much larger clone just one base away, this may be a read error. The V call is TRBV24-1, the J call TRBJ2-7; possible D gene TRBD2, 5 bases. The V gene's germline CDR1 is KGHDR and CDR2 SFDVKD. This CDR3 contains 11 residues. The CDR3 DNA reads TGTACCACCAGTGCGGGCTACGAGCAGTACTTC. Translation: CTTSAGYEQYF.

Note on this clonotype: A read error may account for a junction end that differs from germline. Here the CDR3 reads CASSRPGQPPHF. CDR3 sequence (DNA): TGTGCCAGCAGTCGTCCCGGGCAGCCCCCGCATTTT. The chain joins TRBV12-3 or TRBV12-4 to TRBJ1-5, with D unclear. The CDR3 covers 12 residues.

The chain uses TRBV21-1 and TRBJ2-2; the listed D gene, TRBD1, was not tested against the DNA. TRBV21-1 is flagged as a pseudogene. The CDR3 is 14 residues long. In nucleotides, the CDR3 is TGTGCCAGCAAGGGGGCGGCGTTTAGCGGGGAGCTGTTTTTT. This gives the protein CASKGAAFSGELFF.

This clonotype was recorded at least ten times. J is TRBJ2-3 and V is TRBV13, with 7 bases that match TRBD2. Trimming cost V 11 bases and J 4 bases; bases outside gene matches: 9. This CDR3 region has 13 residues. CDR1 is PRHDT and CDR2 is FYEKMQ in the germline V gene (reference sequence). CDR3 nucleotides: TGTGCCGGGGGGGAAGCGGCACCAGATACGCAGTATTTT. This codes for CAGGEAAPDTQYF.

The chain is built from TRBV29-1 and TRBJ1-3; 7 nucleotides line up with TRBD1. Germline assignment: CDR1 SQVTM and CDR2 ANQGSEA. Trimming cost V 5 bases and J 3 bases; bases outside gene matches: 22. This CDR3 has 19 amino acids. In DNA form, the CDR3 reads TGCAGCGTTTTATGGGGAGAACAGGGGCCGTTTTTGTATGGAAACACCATATATTTT. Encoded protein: CSVLWGEQGPFLYGNTIYF.

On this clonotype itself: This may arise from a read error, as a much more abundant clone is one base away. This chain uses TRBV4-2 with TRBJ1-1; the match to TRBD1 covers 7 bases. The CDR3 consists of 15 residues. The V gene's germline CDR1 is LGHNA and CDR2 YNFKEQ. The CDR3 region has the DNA TGTGCCAACAGCCAACGCGACAGGGCGAACACTGAAGCTTTCTTT. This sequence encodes CANSQRDRANTEAFF.

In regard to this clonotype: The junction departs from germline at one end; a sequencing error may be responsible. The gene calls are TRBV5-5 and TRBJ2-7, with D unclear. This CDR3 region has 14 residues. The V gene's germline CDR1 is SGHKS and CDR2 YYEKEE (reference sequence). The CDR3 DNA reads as TGTACCAGCATCGTTGCCCCCGGGTCCTACGAGCAGTACTTC. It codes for CTSIVAPGSYEQYF.